One and the same sample provided the 10 T cell receptor beta chains below, sequenced in a study of T cell clones after liver transplantation. Repertoires were generated with immunoSEQ multiplex PCR, while TCRdb's copy carries only in-frame clones and drops some. Among approximately 7,300 clones listed, approximately 80% were seen once. The input for sequencing was CD8+ T cells from blood, taken before liver transplant. The receptors were gathered from a human donor who received a liver transplant.

This clone was seen only a few times. V usage is TRBV19 and J usage is TRBJ1-2; 8 bases fit TRBD1. Germline loops: CDR1 LNHDA, CDR2 SQIVND (reference sequence). The length of the CDR3 is 16 residues. J gave up 3 bases and V 3 bases, and 9 bases lay outside the gene matches. CDR3 nucleotides: TGTGCCAGTAGTATGCGGACAGGGCTCTCCGACTATGGCTACACCTTC. It encodes CASSMRTGLSDYGYTF.

This clone counts as medium-sized. This rearrangement joins TRBV7-8 to TRBJ1-3; no clear D. CDR1 and CDR2 from the germline V gene are SGHVS and FQNEAQ. V was shortened by 7 bases and J by 0 bases, with 10 bases between the two germline ends. The CDR3 length is 14 residues. CDR3: CASIPGSSGNTIYF. The CDR3 DNA is TGTGCCAGCATCCCAGGATCCTCTGGAAACACCATATATTTT.

The chain carries TRBV29-1 and TRBJ1-2; D gene uncertain. CDR3 length equals 10 residues. Between the trimmed V and J ends, which lost 6 bases and 6 bases, there was a span of 8 bases. Germline-derived CDR1 and CDR2 are SQVTM and ANQGSEA. This chain's CDR3 is CSVRGNGYTF. The CDR3 bases are TGCAGCGTCCGAGGGAATGGCTACACCTTC.

The genes are TRBV28 and TRBJ1-2; 9 bases match TRBD1. CDR1 and CDR2 from the germline V gene are MDHEN and SYDVKM. The CDR3 runs to 16 residues. Trimming cost V 6 bases and J 3 bases; bases outside gene matches: 11. The chain's CDR3 is CASSPTGGAFHYGYTF. The CDR3 region has the DNA TGTGCCAGCAGCCCTACAGGGGGCGCATTTCACTATGGCTACACCTTC.

The chain couples TRBV5-6 to TRBJ2-1, with D possibly being TRBD2 (6 bases). The CDR3 runs to 14 residues. The germline V gene has CDR1 SGHDT and CDR2 YYEEEE. V was clipped by 2 bases and J by 2 bases, with 8 bases between them. The DNA of the CDR3 is TGTGCCAGCAGCTTCGGGAGCCCCTACAATGAGCAGTTCTTC. Protein: CASSFGSPYNEQFF.

This clone was recorded a few times. The chain couples TRBV6-1 to TRBJ1-2, with TRBD1 matching over 8 bases. Germline V gene sequence: CDR1 MNHNS, CDR2 SASEGT. The CDR3 runs 14 residues. Trimming removed 6 bases from V and 3 bases from J; junction bases left unmatched: 6. Written as DNA, the CDR3 is TGTGCCAGCAGATCACAGGGGGTTTACTATGGCTACACCTTC. Its translation is CASRSQGVYYGYTF.

This sequence joins TRBV5-6 and TRBJ1-2, with 12 nucleotides matching TRBD1. J was trimmed by 7 bases and V by 0 bases; bases with no gene match: 4. The CDR3 has 15 amino acids. CDR1 SGHDT and CDR2 YYEEEE come from the germline V gene. CDR3 nucleotides: TGTGCCAGCAGCTTGGCCGGGGACAGGGGGCCTGGCTACACCTTC. This codes for CASSLAGDRGPGYTF.

This clone was seen a few times. CDR3 sequence (DNA): TGTGCCAGTAGTATGGGGACAGTCTACGAGCAGTACTTC. Translated: CASSMGTVYEQYF. The chain recombines TRBV19 with TRBJ2-7; 7 bases line up with TRBD1. The germline V gene has CDR1 LNHDA and CDR2 SQIVND (reference sequence). The CDR3 has 13 residues. J was trimmed by 3 bases and V by 3 bases; bases with no gene match: 2.

The chain carries TRBV19 and TRBJ1-1, with 9 nucleotides matching TRBD1. The CDR3 runs to 14 residues. J gave up 5 bases and V 6 bases, and 7 bases lay outside the gene matches. Germline V lookup: CDR1 LNHDA, CDR2 SQIVND (reference sequence). For the CDR3, the DNA is TGTGCCAGTAGCTCGACAGGGGGTTGGACTGAAGCTTTCTTT. Encoded protein: CASSSTGGWTEAFF.

This chain links TRBV5-6 with TRBJ2-7, with D perhaps TRBD2 (6 bases). Trimming removed 1 base from V and 5 bases from J, with 13 bases in between. The V gene's germline CDR1 is SGHDT and CDR2 YYEEEE. This CDR3 spans 14 amino acids. The chain's CDR3 is CASSLPSGGDEQYF. CDR3 bases: TGTGCCAGCAGCTTGCCCAGTGGAGGGGACGAGCAGTACTTC.